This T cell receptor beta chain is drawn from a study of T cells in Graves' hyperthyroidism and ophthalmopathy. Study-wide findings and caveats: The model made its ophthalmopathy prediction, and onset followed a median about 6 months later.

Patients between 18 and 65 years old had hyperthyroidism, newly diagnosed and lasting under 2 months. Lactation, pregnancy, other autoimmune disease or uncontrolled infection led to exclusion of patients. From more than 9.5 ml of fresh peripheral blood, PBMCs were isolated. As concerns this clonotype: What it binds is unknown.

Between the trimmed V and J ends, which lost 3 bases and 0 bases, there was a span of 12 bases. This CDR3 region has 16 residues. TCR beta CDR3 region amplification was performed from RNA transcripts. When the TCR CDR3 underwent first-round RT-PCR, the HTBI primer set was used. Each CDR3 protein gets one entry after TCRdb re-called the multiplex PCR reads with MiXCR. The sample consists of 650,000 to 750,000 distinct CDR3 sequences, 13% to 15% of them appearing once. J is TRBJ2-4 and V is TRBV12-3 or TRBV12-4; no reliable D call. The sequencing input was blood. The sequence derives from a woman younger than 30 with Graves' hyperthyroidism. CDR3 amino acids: CASSFNGRGAKNIQYF. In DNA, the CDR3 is TGTGCCAGCAGTTTCAACGGACGCGGAGCCAAAAACATTCAGTACTTC.